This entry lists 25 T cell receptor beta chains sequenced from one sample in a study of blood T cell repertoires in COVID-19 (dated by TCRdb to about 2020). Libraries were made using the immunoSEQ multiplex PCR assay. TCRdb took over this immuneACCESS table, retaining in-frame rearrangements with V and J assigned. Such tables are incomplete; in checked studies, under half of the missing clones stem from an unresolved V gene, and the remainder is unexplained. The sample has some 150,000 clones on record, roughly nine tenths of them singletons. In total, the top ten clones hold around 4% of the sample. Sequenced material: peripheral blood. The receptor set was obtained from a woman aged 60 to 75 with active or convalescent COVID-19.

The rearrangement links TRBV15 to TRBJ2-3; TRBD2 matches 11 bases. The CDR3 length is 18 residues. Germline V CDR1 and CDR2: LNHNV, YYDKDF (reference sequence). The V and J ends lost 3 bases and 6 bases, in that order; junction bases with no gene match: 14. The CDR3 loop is CATSSPPETSGDFDTQYF. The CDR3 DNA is TGTGCCACCAGCAGTCCGCCTGAGACTAGCGGGGATTTTGATACGCAGTATTTT.

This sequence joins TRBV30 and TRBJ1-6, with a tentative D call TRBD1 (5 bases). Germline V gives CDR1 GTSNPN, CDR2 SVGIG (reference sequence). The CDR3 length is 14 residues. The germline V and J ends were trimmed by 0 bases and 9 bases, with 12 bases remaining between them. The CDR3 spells CAWSVSGAGSPLHF. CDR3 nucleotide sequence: TGTGCCTGGAGTGTATCTGGGGCAGGTTCACCCCTCCACTTT.

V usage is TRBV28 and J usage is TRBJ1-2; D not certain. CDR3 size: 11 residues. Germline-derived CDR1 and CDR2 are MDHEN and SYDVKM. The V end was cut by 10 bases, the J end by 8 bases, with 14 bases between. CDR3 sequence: CAIDGAGGYTF. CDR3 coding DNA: TGTGCCATAGACGGAGCTGGAGGCTACACCTTC.

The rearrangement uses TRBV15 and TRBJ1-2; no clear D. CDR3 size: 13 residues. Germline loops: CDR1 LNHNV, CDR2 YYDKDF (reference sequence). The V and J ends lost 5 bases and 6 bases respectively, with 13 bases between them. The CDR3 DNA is TGTGCCACCAGCCCGGGAATTCAGGATGGCTACACCTTC. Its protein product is CATSPGIQDGYTF.

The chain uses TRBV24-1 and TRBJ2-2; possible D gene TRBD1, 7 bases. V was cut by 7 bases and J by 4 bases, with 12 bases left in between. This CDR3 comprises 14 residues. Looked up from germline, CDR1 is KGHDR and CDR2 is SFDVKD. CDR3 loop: CATREGAGTGELFF. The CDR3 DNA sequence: TGTGCCACCAGGGAGGGGGCAGGCACCGGGGAGCTGTTTTTT.

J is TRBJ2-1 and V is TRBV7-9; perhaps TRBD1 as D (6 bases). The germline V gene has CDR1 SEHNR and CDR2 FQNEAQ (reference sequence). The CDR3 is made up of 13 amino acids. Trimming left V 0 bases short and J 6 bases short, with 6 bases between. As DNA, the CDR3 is TGTGCCAGCAGCTTAGCAGGGGGCAATGAGCAGTTCTTC. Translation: CASSLAGGNEQFF.

CDR3 coding DNA: TGTGCCAGCAGCTTCATCGAGGGCGTTAGCAATCAGCCCCAGCATTTT. Amino acids: CASSFIEGVSNQPQHF. This chain uses TRBV5-8 with TRBJ1-5, with D unclear. CDR1 and CDR2 from the germline V gene are SGHTS and YDEGEE. CDR3 length: 16 amino acids. Trimming took 2 bases from V and 0 from J, leaving 12 bases between them. Variable domain in full (rest from reference TRBV5-8 and TRBJ1-5): EAGVTQSPTHLIKTRGQQATLRCSPISGHTSVYWYQQALGLGLQFLLWYDEGEERNRGNFPPRFSGRQFPNYSSELNVNALELEDSALYLCASSFIEGVSNQPQHFGDGTRLSIL.

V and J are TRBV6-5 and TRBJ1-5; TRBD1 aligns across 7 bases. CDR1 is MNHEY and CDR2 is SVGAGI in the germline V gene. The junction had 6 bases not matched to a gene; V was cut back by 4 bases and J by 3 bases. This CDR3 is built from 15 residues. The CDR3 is CASSSSGTANQPQHF. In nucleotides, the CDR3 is TGTGCCAGCAGTTCCTCCGGGACAGCCAATCAGCCCCAGCATTTT.

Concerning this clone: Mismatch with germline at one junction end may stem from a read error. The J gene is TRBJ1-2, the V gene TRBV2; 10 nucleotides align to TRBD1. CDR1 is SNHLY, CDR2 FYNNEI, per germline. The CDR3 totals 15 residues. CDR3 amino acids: CASREDRGPNYGYTF. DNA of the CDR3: TGTGCCAGCAGAGAAGACAGGGGGCCTAACTATGGCTACACCTTC.

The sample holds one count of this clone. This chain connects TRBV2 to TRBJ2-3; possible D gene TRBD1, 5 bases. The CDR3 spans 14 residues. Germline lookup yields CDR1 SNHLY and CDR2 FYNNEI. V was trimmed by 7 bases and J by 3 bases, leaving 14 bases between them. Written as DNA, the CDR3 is TGTGCCAGCACGGCTGGAAAGGGGACAGATACGCAGTATTTT. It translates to CASTAGKGTDTQYF. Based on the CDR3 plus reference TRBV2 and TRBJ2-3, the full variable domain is EPEVTQTPSHQVTQMGQEVILRCVPISNHLYFYWYRQILGQKVEFLVSFYNNEISEKSEIFDDQFSVERPDGSNFTLKIRSTKLEDSAMYFCASTAGKGTDTQYFGPGTRLTVL.

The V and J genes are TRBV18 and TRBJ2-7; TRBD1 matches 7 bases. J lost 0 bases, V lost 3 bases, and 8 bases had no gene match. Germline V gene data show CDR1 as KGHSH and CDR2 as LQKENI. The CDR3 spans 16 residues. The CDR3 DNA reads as TGTGCCAGCTCACCCCTCCAGACAGGGAGCTCCTACGAGCAGTACTTC. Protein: CASSPLQTGSSYEQYF. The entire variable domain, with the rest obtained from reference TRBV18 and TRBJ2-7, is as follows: NAGVMQNPRHLVRRRGQEARLRCSPMKGHSHVYWYRQLPEEGLKFMVYLQKENIIDESGMPKERFSAEFPKEGPSILRIQQVVRGDSAAYFCASSPLQTGSSYEQYFGPGTRLTVT.

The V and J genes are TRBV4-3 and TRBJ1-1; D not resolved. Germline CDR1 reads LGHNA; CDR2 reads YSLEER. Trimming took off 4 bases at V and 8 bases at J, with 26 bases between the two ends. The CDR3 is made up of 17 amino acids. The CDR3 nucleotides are TGCGCCAGCAGCCGAAGAAGCCCCCTCGTGGACTCTGTGGAAGCTTTCTTT. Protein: CASSRRSPLVDSVEAFF.

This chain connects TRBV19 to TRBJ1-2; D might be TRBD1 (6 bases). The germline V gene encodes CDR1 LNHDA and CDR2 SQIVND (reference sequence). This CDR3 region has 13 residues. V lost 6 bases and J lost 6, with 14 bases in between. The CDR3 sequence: CASRFRGSNGYTF. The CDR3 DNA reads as TGTGCCAGTAGGTTCAGGGGATCTAATGGCTACACCTTC.

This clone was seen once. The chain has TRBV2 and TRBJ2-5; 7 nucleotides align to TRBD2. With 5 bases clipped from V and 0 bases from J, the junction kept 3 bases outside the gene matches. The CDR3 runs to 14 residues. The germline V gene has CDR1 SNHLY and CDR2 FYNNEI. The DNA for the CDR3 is TGTGCCAGCAGTATTCTAGCGGACCAAGAGACCCAGTACTTC. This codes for CASSILADQETQYF.

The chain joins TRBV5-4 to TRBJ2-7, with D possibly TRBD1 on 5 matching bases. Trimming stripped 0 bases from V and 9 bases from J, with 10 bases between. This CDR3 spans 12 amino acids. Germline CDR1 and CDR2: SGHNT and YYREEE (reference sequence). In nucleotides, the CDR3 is TGTGCCAGCAGCTTGGACTACAGGTGGCAGTACTTC. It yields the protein CASSLDYRWQYF.

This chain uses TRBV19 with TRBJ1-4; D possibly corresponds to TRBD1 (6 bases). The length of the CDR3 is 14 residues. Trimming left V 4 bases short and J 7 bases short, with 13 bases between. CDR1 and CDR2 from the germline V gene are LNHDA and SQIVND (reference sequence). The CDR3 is CASSTQGFGEKLFF. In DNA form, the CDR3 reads TGTGCCAGTAGTACACAGGGTTTTGGTGAAAAACTGTTTTTT.

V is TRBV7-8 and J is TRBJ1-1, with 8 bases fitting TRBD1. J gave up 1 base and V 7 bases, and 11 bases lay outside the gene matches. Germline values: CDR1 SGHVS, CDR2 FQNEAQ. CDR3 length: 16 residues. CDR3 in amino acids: CASTPRQGLSNTEAFF. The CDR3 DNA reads TGTGCCAGCACCCCCCGACAGGGGTTATCGAACACTGAAGCTTTCTTT.

The CDR3 sequence: CASSQDRVLGYTF. The CDR3 DNA reads TGTGCCAGCAGTCAAGACAGGGTTTTGGGCTACACCTTC. This chain links TRBV6-2 or TRBV6-3 with TRBJ1-2; 7 bases agree with TRBD1. CDR3 length: 13 amino acids. From germline, CDR1 is MNHEY and CDR2 SVGEGT. V gave up 5 bases and J gave up 8 bases; unmatched junction bases: 8.

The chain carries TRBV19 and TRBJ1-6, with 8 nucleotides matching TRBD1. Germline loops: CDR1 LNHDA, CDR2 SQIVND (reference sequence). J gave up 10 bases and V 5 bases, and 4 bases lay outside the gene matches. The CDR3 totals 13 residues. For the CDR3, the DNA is TGTGCCAGTAGTGTGGACAGGGACTCACCCCTCCACTTT. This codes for CASSVDRDSPLHF.

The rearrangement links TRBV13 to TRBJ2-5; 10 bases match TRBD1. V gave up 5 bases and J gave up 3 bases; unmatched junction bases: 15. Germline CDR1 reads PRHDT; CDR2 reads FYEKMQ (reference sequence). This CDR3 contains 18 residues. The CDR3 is CASSDQGTGVTEKETQYF. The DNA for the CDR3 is TGTGCCAGCAGCGACCAAGGGACAGGGGTTACCGAAAAAGAGACCCAGTACTTC.

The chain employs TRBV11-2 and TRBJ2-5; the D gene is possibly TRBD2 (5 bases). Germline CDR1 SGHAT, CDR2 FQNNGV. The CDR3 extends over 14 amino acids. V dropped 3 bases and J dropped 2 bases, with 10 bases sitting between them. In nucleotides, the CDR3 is TGTGCCAGCAGCTTGTCCGGGGATCAAGAGACCCAGTACTTC. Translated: CASSLSGDQETQYF.

The CDR3 bases are TGTGCCAGCATCCTCCTCCGGGAGCCCGGATTACCCCTCCACTTT. It encodes CASILLREPGLPLHF. The chain recombines TRBV5-8 with TRBJ1-6, with D unclear. CDR1 and CDR2 (germline): SGHTS, YDEGEE. The CDR3 runs to 15 residues. With 6 bases removed from V and 12 bases from J, the gap between germline ends came to 22 bases.

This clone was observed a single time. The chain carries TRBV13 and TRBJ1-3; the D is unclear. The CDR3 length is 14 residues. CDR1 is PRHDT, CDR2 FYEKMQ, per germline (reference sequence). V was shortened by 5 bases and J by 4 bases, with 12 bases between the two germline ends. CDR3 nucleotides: TGTGCCAGCAGCCTTTCCGTCTTGGGAAACACCATATATTTT. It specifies CASSLSVLGNTIYF.

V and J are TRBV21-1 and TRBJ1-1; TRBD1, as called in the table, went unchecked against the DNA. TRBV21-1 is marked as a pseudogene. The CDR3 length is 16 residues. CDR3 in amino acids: CASSKVVQPFRPEAFF. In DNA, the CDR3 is TGTGCCAGCAGCAAAGTTGTACAGCCCTTTAGACCTGAAGCTTTCTTT.

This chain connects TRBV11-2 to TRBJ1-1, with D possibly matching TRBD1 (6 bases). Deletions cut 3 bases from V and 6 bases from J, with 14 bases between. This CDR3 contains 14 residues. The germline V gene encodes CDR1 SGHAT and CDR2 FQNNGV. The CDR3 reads CASSLQGLGSEAFF. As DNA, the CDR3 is TGTGCCAGCAGCTTGCAGGGGTTGGGGTCTGAAGCTTTCTTT.